This T cell receptor (beta chain) derives from a study of CD8+CD57+ T cells in acquired aplastic anemia. The study's findings and limits: It was found that 25 to 35 CD8+ CDR3 sequences were shared between patients and controls.

Patients included in sequencing had previously demonstrated CD8+CD57+ cell expansion by flow cytometry. Genomic DNA constituted the template upon which TCR beta VDJ and CDR3 profiling was performed. TCRdb reprocessed the reads via MiXCR and lists one record per CDR3 protein. The sample carries about 200,000 distinct CDR3 sequences, roughly 45% recorded once. The CDR3 extends over 16 amino acids. V lost 3 bases and J 9 bases, leaving 21 bases between the germline ends. Germline assignment: CDR1 DFQATT and CDR2 SNEGSKA (reference sequence). A single count supports this clonotype. What it recognizes is unknown.

This clonotype was sampled from a human donor with aplastic anemia. The sample comprised sorted CD4+, CD8+, or CD8+CD57+ T cells (not recorded which) from PBMCs. The gene calls are TRBV20-1 and TRBJ1-6; TRBD1 might be the D (5 bases). The CDR3 spells CSARSSGGSPGSPLHF. The CDR3 DNA reads TGCAGTGCTAGGAGTAGCGGGGGGTCGCCCGGTTCACCCCTCCACTTT.